This T cell receptor (beta chain) was documented in a study of OX40 agonist ivuxolimab in advanced cancers. This clone was recorded once. Germline CDR1 reads SGHTA; CDR2 reads FQGNSA. V shed 5 bases and J shed 6 bases, with 16 bases lying between them. The CDR3 consists of 14 residues. Sequenced by immunoSEQ multiplex PCR; TCRdb stores in-frame clones only, minus some. The data show some 5,600 clones, about three fifths seen once. The chain employs TRBV7-2 and TRBJ1-1; D is undetermined. This specimen was CD4+ or CD8+ T cells sorted from blood, taken in a trial of the OX40 agonist ivuxolimab. The receptor's source is an adult with an advanced solid tumor such as melanoma, head and neck, liver or kidney cancer. The CDR3 spells CASSLAGMSAEAFF. The CDR3 nucleotides are TGTGCCAGCAGCCTTGCGGGGATGTCGGCTGAAGCTTTCTTT.